This T cell receptor (beta chain) originates from a study of blood T cells in healthy people across ages. As for this clonotype: Its specificity is unknown. A much larger clone sits a single nucleotide away, making a read error possible.

With a J-beta primer mix and a sample-barcoded 5' primer, a second PCR ran about 6 to 11 cycles. From the 5' RACE reads, TCRdb called clonotypes with MiXCR, one entry per CDR3 protein. The sample holds around 820,000 distinct CDR3 sequences, around 25% seen once. The study's findings and limits: Aged donors had fewer naive CD4+ cells and lower diversity than long-lived donors. A roughly linear fall in TCR beta diversity per million T cells was seen with increasing age. Diversity estimated from one million T cells was considered an underestimate.

Germline V gene sequence: CDR1 SGHDN, CDR2 FVKESK. CDR3 length equals 13 residues. The V gene lost 1 base and the J gene lost 3 bases, with 4 bases spanning the gap. This sample was shared with a second study, whose subject was T cells of mothers and their children. As that report states: From each mother came over 8 million TCR beta CDR3 reads, and from each child came 2.5 million to 3 million.

The J gene is TRBJ2-1, the V gene TRBV14; D gene uncertain. The clonotype comes from a boy younger than 18 in good health. The source material was blood. Here the CDR3 DNA reads TGTGCCAGCAGCCAAGGGGGCTACAATGAGCAGTTCTTC. Protein: CASSQGGYNEQFF.